Listed here are 5 T cell receptor beta chains from one sample, sequenced in a study of blood T cell repertoires in COVID-19. The table came from immunoSEQ multiplex PCR; TCRdb's copy has only in-frame clones and leaves some out. This table has fewer than 400,000 clones, 88% appearing once. Sequenced material: PBMCs or T cells enriched from blood (not recorded which). The source is a man aged 25 to 45 who had recovered from COVID-19.

The V gene is TRBV19, the J gene TRBJ2-7; no definite D call. CDR1 is LNHDA, CDR2 SQIVND, per germline (reference sequence). The CDR3 contains 14 residues. The V gene lost 3 bases and the J gene lost 4 bases, with 13 bases spanning the gap. The CDR3, as DNA: TGTGCCAGTAGTATCGCACAGAGTAGATACGAGCAGTACTTC. Translation: CASSIAQSRYEQYF.

V gene TRBV18 combines with J gene TRBJ2-7; D is undetermined. Trimming cost V 3 bases and J 3 bases, with 6 bases left between them. CDR1 and CDR2 (germline): KGHSH, LQKENI. The length of the CDR3 is 12 residues. Here the CDR3 DNA reads TGTGCCAGCTCACCCTCCGTCTACGAGCAGTACTTC. It encodes CASSPSVYEQYF.

V and J are TRBV11-3 and TRBJ2-5, with 9 bases aligning to TRBD1. The ends lost 1 base at V and 4 bases at J; junction bases unmatched: 4. Per germline, CDR1 SGHNT and CDR2 YENEEA. The CDR3 totals 15 residues. CDR3 DNA sequence: TGTGCCAGCAGCTTAGGGACAGGGGTGAGAGAGACCCAGTACTTC. Translated: CASSLGTGVRETQYF.

The chain has TRBV7-3 and TRBJ2-1; 10 nucleotides agree with TRBD2. Germline CDR1 reads SGHTA; CDR2 reads FQGTGA. The CDR3 loop spans 16 amino acids. The junction had 6 bases not matched to a gene; V was cut back by 1 base and J by 6 bases. The DNA for the CDR3 is TGTGCCAGCAGCTTAATGGTCAGCGGGGGGGTCAATGAGCAGTTCTTC. It is translated as CASSLMVSGGVNEQFF.

As for this clone: Different DNA sequences within this sample yield the same CDR3. The chain recombines TRBV9 with TRBJ2-7, with a tentative D call TRBD2 (6 bases). Between the trimmed V and J ends, which lost 2 bases and 0 bases, there was a span of 6 bases. The CDR3 consists of 13 residues. Germline CDR1 is SGDLS and CDR2 is YYNGEE. Here the CDR3 reads CASSVGSSYEQYF. As DNA, the CDR3 is TGTGCCAGCAGCGTCGGGAGCTCCTACGAGCAGTACTTC.